This T cell receptor beta chain was recorded in a study of spatial heterogeneity in lung cancer. The CDR3 covers 13 residues. From germline, CDR1 is SQVTM and CDR2 ANQGSEA. V was pared by 0 bases and J by 2 bases, with 7 bases between. Time point in this sample: sample taken at primary tumor resection. Researchers sequenced whole RNA taken from tumor, nontumor lung or frozen PBMC without sorting. This clonotype was counted many times. One entry per CDR3 protein, called by TCRdb with MiXCR from the 5' RACE reads. This table has around 23,000 distinct CDR3 sequences, 4.6% appearing once. This TCR came from a male donor with early-stage non-small cell lung cancer. The chain couples TRBV29-1 to TRBJ2-5; no clear D. The source was PBMCs, collected at surgery. The CDR3 DNA is TGCAGCGTTGAAGATCTGCAGCAAGAGACCCAGTACTTC. Its translation: CSVEDLQQETQYF.